A single T cell receptor beta chain is shown here with its context. This clonotype was seen more than once but under ten times. The antigen it recognizes is unknown. Base qualities are not recorded, but no much larger clone differs from it by a single base. The CDR3 runs 14 residues from the cysteine to the phenylalanine. The CDR3 DNA has 42 bases and is translated from base 1. Clipping removes 3 bases from V and 4 bases from J, with 3 as the unmatched junction base count. The germline V gene sets CDR1 to SGHTA and CDR2 to FQGNSA. The instrument was an Illumina HiSeq 2500. Quantitative 5'-RACE with molecular barcodes was used to prepare TCR beta libraries. On the study's bioinformatics: To identify disease-linked TCR variants, a new computational method was used, one built on a probabilistic model of VDJ rearrangement. The public reads were reanalyzed by TCRdb: fastp trimming at Q25, MiXCR alignment, in-frame beta chains only. Entries are consolidated by CDR3 protein sequence, retaining the most common genes and DNA. The V and J calls come from TCRdb's annotation, not from the publication. The sample table holds about 540,000 distinct CDR3 sequences, of which about an eighth were seen once. Over 6.5% of the sample is taken by the ten largest.

This sample was included in a study of CD8 T cells in ankylosing spondylitis (dated by TCRdb to between 2016 and 2019). Regarding the complete study: To find TCR variants linked to disease, the study profiled T cell receptor beta repertoires in ankylosing spondylitis patients and healthy donors. In total, the full study cohort was made up of some 100 healthy donors and 20 to 25 ankylosing spondylitis patients. Peripheral blood was sampled, and synovial fluid was additionally collected from ankylosing spondylitis patients. General findings and caveats noted by the study authors: Some TCR beta motif variants had previously been reported in synovial fluid and blood of reactive arthritis patients, which suggested common disease-initiation mechanisms. Blood from ankylosing spondylitis patients appeared to be characterized by a TCR beta motif made up of under ten highly homologous amino acid variants. The disease-linked clones were reported as significantly enriched in matched synovial fluid samples from ankylosing spondylitis patients. A CD8+ phenotype was shown by the disease-linked clones, which were found at relatively low frequencies in peripheral blood.

The sequence was collected from a male donor with ankylosing spondylitis. The chain is encoded by TRBV7-2 joined to TRBJ2-7, with 10 bases aligning to TRBD2. The sample consisted of blood, either unsorted or a sorted T cell fraction (not recorded which). The CDR3 here reads CASSFSGRTYEQYF. The bases are TGTGCCAGCAGCTTTAGCGGGAGGACTTACGAGCAGTACTTC.